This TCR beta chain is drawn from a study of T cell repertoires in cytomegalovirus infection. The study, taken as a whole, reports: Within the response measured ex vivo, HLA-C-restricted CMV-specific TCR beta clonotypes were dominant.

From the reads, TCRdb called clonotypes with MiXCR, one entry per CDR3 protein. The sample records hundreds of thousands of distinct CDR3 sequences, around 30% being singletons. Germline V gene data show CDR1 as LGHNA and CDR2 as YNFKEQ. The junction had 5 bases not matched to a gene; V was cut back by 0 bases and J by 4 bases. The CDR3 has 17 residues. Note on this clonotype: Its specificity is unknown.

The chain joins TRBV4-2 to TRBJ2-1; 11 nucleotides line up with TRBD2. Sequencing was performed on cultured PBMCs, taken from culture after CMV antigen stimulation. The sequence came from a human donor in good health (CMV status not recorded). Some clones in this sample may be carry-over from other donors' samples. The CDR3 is CASSQDQTSGAYNEQFF. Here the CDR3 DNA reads TGTGCCAGCAGCCAAGATCAGACTAGCGGGGCTTACAATGAGCAGTTCTTC.